This TCR beta chain was obtained from a study of T cell repertoires in ileal Crohn's disease. Study-level findings and limits: Clonal expansions were more frequent in active smokers than non-smokers at surgery.

This CDR3 comprises 16 residues. Trimming removed 2 bases at V and 4 bases at J, with 18 bases between. Method: immunoSEQ multiplex PCR; TCRdb's copy keeps in-frame clones and lacks some. The sample lists about 8,400 clones, about 96% seen once, with less than 0.25% in the top ten. This clone was seen once. The antigen remains undetermined. The TCR sequence derives from an adult with Crohn's disease. This sequence joins TRBV23-1 and TRBJ2-7, with D possibly TRBD2 on 5 matching bases. TRBV23-1 is an ORF for which the function is uncertain. Material for sequencing was ileal tissue. The DNA of the CDR3 is TGCGCCAGCAGTCAAGCACAAAGGGAGTACGAATACGAGCAGTACTTC. Its protein is CASSQAQREYEYEQYF.